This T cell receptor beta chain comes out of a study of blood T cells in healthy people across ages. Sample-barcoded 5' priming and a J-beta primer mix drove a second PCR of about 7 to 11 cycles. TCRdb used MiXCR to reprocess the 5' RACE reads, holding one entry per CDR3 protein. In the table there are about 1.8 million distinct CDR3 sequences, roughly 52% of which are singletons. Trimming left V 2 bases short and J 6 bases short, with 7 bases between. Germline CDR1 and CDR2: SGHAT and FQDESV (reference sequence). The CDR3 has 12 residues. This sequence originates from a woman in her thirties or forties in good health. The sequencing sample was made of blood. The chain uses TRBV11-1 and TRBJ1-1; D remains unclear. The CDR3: CASSLRGSEAFF. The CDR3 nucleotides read TGTGCCAGCAGCTTAAGAGGATCTGAAGCTTTCTTT.